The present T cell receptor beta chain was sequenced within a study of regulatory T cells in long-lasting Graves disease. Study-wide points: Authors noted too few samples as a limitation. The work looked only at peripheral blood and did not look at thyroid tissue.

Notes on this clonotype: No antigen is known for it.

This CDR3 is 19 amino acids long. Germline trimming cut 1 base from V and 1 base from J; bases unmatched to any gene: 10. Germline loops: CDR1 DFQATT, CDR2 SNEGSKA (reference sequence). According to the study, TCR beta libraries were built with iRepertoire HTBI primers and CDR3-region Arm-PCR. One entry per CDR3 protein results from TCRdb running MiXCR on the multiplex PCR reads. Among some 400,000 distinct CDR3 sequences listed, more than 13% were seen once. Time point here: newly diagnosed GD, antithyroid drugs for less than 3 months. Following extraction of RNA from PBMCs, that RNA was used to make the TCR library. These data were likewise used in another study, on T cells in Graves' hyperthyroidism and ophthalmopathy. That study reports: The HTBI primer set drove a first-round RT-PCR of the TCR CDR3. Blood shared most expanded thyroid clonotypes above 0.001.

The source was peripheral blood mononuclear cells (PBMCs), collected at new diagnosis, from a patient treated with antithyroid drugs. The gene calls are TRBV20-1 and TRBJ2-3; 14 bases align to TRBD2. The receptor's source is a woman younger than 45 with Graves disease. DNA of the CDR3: TGCAGTGCTAGAGCCCCCGGGGGGACTAGCGGGAGTCGCACAGATACGCAGTATTTT. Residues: CSARAPGGTSGSRTDTQYF.